A selection of T cell receptor beta chains follows, all from one sample in a study of T cells in Graves' hyperthyroidism and ophthalmopathy. TCRdb independently ran MiXCR on the multiplex PCR reads; one entry per CDR3 protein. The sample consists of approximately 870,000 distinct CDR3 sequences, 35% to 40% of them appearing once. The sequenced sample was blood. These receptors all stem from a young man with Graves' hyperthyroidism. Both conserved end residues are part of each CDR3. The order of the fields is D gene, J gene, clone size, V gene, CDR3 protein, CDR3 DNA. The D gene is left open where the match is weak. Rows give clone size only sometimes, using once, few, many, or a class for an expanded clone.

TRBD1	TRBJ2-7	-	TRBV7-3	CASSFSGTGPHEQYF	TGTGCCAGCAGCTTCTCCGGGACAGGGCCCCACGAGCAGTACTTC
TRBD2	TRBJ2-2	-	TRBV15	CATSRGLAGELFF	TGTGCCACCAGCAGAGGACTAGCGGGGGAGCTGTTTTTT
TRBD1	TRBJ2-5	many	TRBV29-1	CSADRGFETQYF	TGCAGCGCGGACAGGGGATTTGAGACCCAGTACTTC
-	TRBJ1-5	-	TRBV20-1	CSASITETQHF	TGCAGTGCTAGCATCACGGAGACCCAGCATTTT
-	TRBJ2-6	few	TRBV4-1	CASSQVTRNVLTF	TGCGCCAGCAGCCAAGTCACCAGAAACGTCCTGACTTTC
-	TRBJ1-1	-	TRBV29-1	CSVERDLRGEAFF	TGCAGCGTTGAACGGGACCTACGGGGTGAAGCTTTCTTT
TRBD1	TRBJ2-7	few	TRBV7-2	CASSQGQGYYEQYF	TGCGCCAGCAGCCAAGGACAGGGGTACTACGAGCAGTACTTC
-	TRBJ1-1	-	TRBV5-1	CASSQQGLTEALF	TGCGCCAGCAGCCAACAGGGCCTCACTGAAGCTCTCTTT
-	TRBJ1-1	-	TRBV6-5	CASSYVSQKIAFF	TGTGCCAGCAGTTACGTTAGTCAGAAAATAGCTTTCTTT
-	TRBJ1-6	-	TRBV11-2	CASSRGSYNSPLHF	TGTGCCAGCAGCCGGGGGTCCTATAATTCACCCCTCCACTTT